A single T cell receptor (beta chain) is shown here with its context. The entry originates in a study of blood T cell repertoires in COVID-19. Looking at the study overall: Sites across the United States, Italy and Spain contributed samples from acute and convalescent COVID-19.

CDR1 is LNHDA, CDR2 SQIVND, per germline (reference sequence). CDR3 length: 14 residues. V was clipped by 6 bases and J by 4 bases; unmatched bases: 8. In the authors' workflow: Reference gene primer amplification in the assay estimated nucleated cell counts. The assay was immunoSEQ multiplex PCR, and TCRdb's table has in-frame clones only and misses some. V and J calls plus clone size are reproduced from that table; the DNA served to infer D and trimming. The repertoire holds some 280,000 clones, with just over 85% as singletons. The J gene is TRBJ1-2, the V gene TRBV19; 7 bases agree with TRBD1. The receptor was isolated from a woman aged 25 to 45 with active or convalescent COVID-19. Sequenced input: peripheral blood. The CDR3: CASSLTGQSYGYTF. The CDR3, as DNA: TGTGCCAGTAGCCTGACGGGACAGTCCTATGGCTACACCTTC.